This TCR beta chain was captured by sequencing in a study of cytomegalovirus exposure and HLA in healthy donors. With 7 bases clipped from V and 5 bases from J, the junction kept 12 bases outside the gene matches. Germline CDR1 and CDR2: LNHDA and SQIVND (reference sequence). The CDR3 length is 15 residues. Use of 60 Vbeta and 13 Jbeta primers characterized the PCR. Using immunoSEQ multiplex PCR, the repertoire was profiled, and TCRdb retains in-frame clones only, with some absent. The table includes 98,000 or so clones, 76% detected once. This clone has only one observation. The receptor was derived from a middle-aged man in good health and CMV-seronegative. This chain joins TRBV19 and TRBJ1-2, with 8 bases matching TRBD1. The sample consisted of PBMCs. CDR3 sequence (DNA): TGTGCCAGTACCGACGGTGGCAGGGGGCGTTATGGCTACACCTTC. This translates into CASTDGGRGRYGYTF.